This T cell receptor (beta chain) was profiled in a study of blood T cell repertoires in COVID-19. On the study more broadly: Samples representing acute and convalescent COVID-19 were sourced from the United States, Italy and Spain. PBMCs, B-cell-depleted T cells, or T cells were the source of the cDNA or gDNA that made up the material.

In the authors' workflow: Reference gene primer amplification gave nucleated cell count estimates. This table comes from immunoSEQ multiplex PCR, and its TCRdb copy is limited to in-frame clones, with some not included. The V and J calls and clone size were taken over from that table, and D and trimming were inferred from the DNA. In the table there are nearly 110,000 clones, 65% to 80% of which are singletons. The source is a man in his 70s with acute or convalescent COVID-19. Input material: peripheral blood.

Here the CDR3 DNA reads TGTGCCAGCTCACCTGGCCTGGCGGCGAACAATGAGCAGTTCTTC. It codes for CASSPGLAANNEQFF. The chain links TRBV18 to TRBJ2-1; D call uncertain. Germline V CDR1 and CDR2: KGHSH, LQKENI. V lost 3 bases and J lost 5, with 14 bases in between. CDR3 length: 15 residues.